The following is a TCR beta chain sequence with its context. The antigen is undetermined. This record belongs to a study of T cell responses to AZD1222 COVID-19 vaccine. Points from the study as a whole: Baseline seropositives among AZD1222 recipients totaled only five to seven. Vaccine-associated CD4 TCRs ranged over spike, dominating at 160-218 and 743-854. Most donors were white British and more were female, and clonal diversity was possibly underestimated. Spike-specific TCR breadth and depth grew following two AZD1222 doses.

The germline V gene has CDR1 LGHDT and CDR2 YNNKEL (reference sequence). The CDR3 length is 15 residues. The V gene lost 5 bases and the J gene lost 10 bases, with 21 bases spanning the gap. TCRdb's table, derived via immunoSEQ multiplex PCR, lists solely in-frame clones and lacks some. The repertoire holds around 61,000 clones, with roughly 88% as singletons. The chain recombines TRBV3-1 (or the pseudogene TRBV3-2) with TRBJ1-5; D possibly corresponds to TRBD1 (6 bases). This specimen consisted of peripheral blood, obtained on day 0 of AZD1222 vaccination. This TCR was recovered from an adult in good health. The chain's CDR3 is CASSKGRSGVNPQHF. DNA for the CDR3: TGTGCCAGCAGCAAAGGACGGTCAGGGGTCAATCCCCAGCATTTT.